These T cell receptor beta chains were read from a single sample in a study of cytomegalovirus exposure and HLA in healthy donors. Sequencing used immunoSEQ multiplex PCR; TCRdb keeps in-frame clones, though not all of them. The listing records around 51,000 clones. The sequencing input was PBMCs. All receptors come from a man in his forties in good health and CMV-seropositive. Both conserved end residues are part of each CDR3. Each record gives: J gene, D gene, V gene, CDR3 protein, CDR3 DNA. D genes are given only for firm matches.

>TRBJ2-3|.|TRBV30
CAWSGGGDTQYF
TGTGCCTGGAGTGGTGGCGGAGATACGCAGTATTTT
>TRBJ1-1|.|TRBV6-5
CASSYSSGEGTEAFF
TGTGCCAGCAGTTACTCGAGCGGGGAGGGCACTGAAGCTTTCTTT
>TRBJ1-1|.|TRBV27
CASSPGRENAEAFF
TGTGCCAGCAGCCCAGGGAGGGAAAACGCTGAAGCTTTCTTT
>TRBJ1-1|.|TRBV29-1
CSVVRGSDHAFF
TGCAGCGTTGTAAGAGGGTCCGATCACGCTTTCTTT
>TRBJ1-6|.|TRBV7-8
CASRPISGTLNSPLHF
TGTGCCAGCAGGCCCATTTCCGGGACACTGAATTCACCCCTCCACTTT
>TRBJ2-5|TRBD2|TRBV29-1
CSVEDPGMAGGTQYF
TGCAGCGTTGAGGACCCTGGAATGGCGGGGGGGACCCAGTACTTC
>TRBJ1-2|TRBD1|TRBV7-6
CASSSSVQGLEGASDYGYTF
TGTGCCAGCAGCTCTTCGGTTCAGGGGCTCGAGGGGGCCTCTGACTATGGCTACACCTTC
>TRBJ2-5|TRBD1|TRBV30
CARSTGGETQYF
TGTGCCCGGAGTACAGGGGGAGAGACCCAGTACTTC
>TRBJ1-5|TRBD1|TRBV5-1
CASSLSDGQGNQPQHF
TGCGCCAGCAGCTTGAGCGATGGACAGGGCAATCAGCCCCAGCATTTT
>TRBJ2-7|.|TRBV6-5
CASSPGETEQYF
TGTGCCAGCAGTCCGGGGGAAACCGAGCAGTACTTC
>TRBJ1-5|.|TRBV19
CASSMGRRGDSNQPQHF
TGTGCCAGTAGTATGGGGAGGCGTGGGGATAGCAATCAGCCCCAGCATTTT
>TRBJ2-3|.|TRBV18
CASSPPGGVRTDTQYF
TGTGCCAGCTCACCTCCGGGCGGGGTACGCACAGATACGCAGTATTTT
>TRBJ1-1|TRBD1|TRBV6-1
CASSELSTGETEAFF
TGTGCCAGCAGTGAACTTTCGACAGGGGAGACTGAAGCTTTCTTT
>TRBJ2-7|.|TRBV27
CASSLTPSDTEQYF
TGTGCCAGCAGCCTAACCCCCTCAGACACCGAGCAGTACTTC
>TRBJ2-1|.|TRBV28
CASSLGVAGISNEQFF
TGTGCCAGCAGTTTAGGGGTGGCGGGGATCAGCAATGAGCAGTTCTTC
>TRBJ2-3|.|TRBV7-3
CASGGSTDTQYF
TGTGCCAGCGGGGGGAGCACAGATACGCAGTATTTT
>TRBJ1-5|TRBD1|TRBV30
CAWSEETGGNQPQHF
TGTGCCTGGAGTGAAGAGACAGGGGGTAATCAGCCCCAGCATTTT
>TRBJ2-5|.|TRBV6-5
CASSYSGETQYF
TGTGCCAGCAGTTACTCCGGAGAGACCCAGTACTTC
>TRBJ2-1|.|TRBV11-2
CASSLGGYNEQFF
TGTGCCAGCAGCTTGGGGGGATACAATGAGCAGTTCTTC
>TRBJ1-4|.|TRBV7-6
CASSLAATPLEEKLFF
TGTGCCAGCAGCTTAGCTGCCACCCCGCTGGAGGAAAAACTGTTTTTT
>TRBJ2-3|.|TRBV7-9
CASSLERQSTDTQYF
TGTGCCAGCAGCTTAGAGAGACAGTCCACAGATACGCAGTATTTT
>TRBJ2-7|TRBD2|TRBV27
CASSFGLAGAEQYF
TGTGCCAGCAGTTTCGGACTAGCGGGAGCCGAGCAGTACTTC
>TRBJ1-5|.|TRBV27
CASSLVSGATQPQHF
TGTGCCAGCAGTTTAGTGTCAGGGGCGACCCAGCCCCAGCATTTT
>TRBJ2-1|.|TRBV6-5
CASSYSRSGEQFF
TGTGCCAGCAGTTACTCCCGGTCGGGTGAGCAGTTCTTC
>TRBJ2-7|TRBD1|TRBV19
CASSPGTGAEQYF
TGTGCCAGTAGTCCCGGGACAGGGGCCGAGCAGTACTTC
>TRBJ2-7|TRBD1|TRBV5-4
CASSLADRAHYEQYF
TGTGCCAGCAGCTTGGCTGACAGGGCCCACTACGAGCAGTACTTC
>TRBJ2-3|TRBD2|TRBV4-3
CASSTPGGPTGDTQYF
TGCGCCAGCAGCACACCGGGGGGTCCAACCGGGGATACGCAGTATTTT
>TRBJ1-2|.|TRBV9
CASSAGTRANYGYTF
TGTGCCAGCAGCGCCGGGACAAGAGCTAACTATGGCTACACCTTC
>TRBJ2-5|.|TRBV7-2
CASSGAEETQYF
TGTGCCAGCAGCGGGGCCGAAGAGACCCAGTACTTC
>TRBJ2-7|.|TRBV19
CASSTSSRGALKYF
TGTGCCAGTAGTACTTCGTCCCGGGGGGCCCTGAAGTACTTC
>TRBJ2-7|.|TRBV7-2
CASSYGGYYEQYF
TGTGCCAGCAGCTATGGGGGGTACTACGAGCAGTACTTC
>TRBJ2-5|.|TRBV11-3
CASRPGQLQETQYF
TGTGCCAGCAGGCCAGGACAGTTACAAGAGACCCAGTACTTC
>TRBJ2-5|.|TRBV29-1
CSGWLSTTGEQYF
TGCAGCGGGTGGCTCTCAACCACTGGGGAGCAGTACTTC
>TRBJ1-5|TRBD1|TRBV2
CASSDETGNNQPQHF
TGTGCCAGCAGTGATGAGACAGGGAATAATCAGCCCCAGCATTTT
>TRBJ1-6|TRBD1|TRBV25-1
CASSPSGQGSSYNSPLHF
TGTGCCAGCAGTCCCTCCGGACAGGGGAGCTCCTATAATTCACCCCTCCACTTT
>TRBJ2-1|TRBD1|TRBV7-2
CASSFPGTGGEQFF
TGTGCCAGCAGCTTCCCCGGGACAGGCGGAGAGCAGTTCTTC
>TRBJ2-3|TRBD2|TRBV10-3
CAISPQGAGEGDDTQYF
TGTGCCATCAGCCCCCAAGGTGCGGGGGAGGGAGATGATACGCAGTATTTT
>TRBJ2-7|TRBD2|TRBV6-5
CASSYSGGPYEQYF
TGTGCCAGCAGTTACTCGGGAGGGCCCTACGAGCAGTACTTC
>TRBJ1-2|.|TRBV29-1
CSVVDRSYGYTF
TGCAGCGTTGTCGACAGGAGCTATGGCTACACCTTC
>TRBJ2-7|TRBD1|TRBV30
CAWGAGTASYEQYF
TGTGCCTGGGGCGCCGGGACAGCCTCCTACGAGCAGTACTTC
>TRBJ1-3|TRBD1|TRBV10-3
CAMAPGTGGTSSGNTIYF
TGTGCCATGGCCCCCGGGACAGGGGGGACGTCCTCAGGAAACACCATATATTTT